This T cell receptor (beta chain) was identified during a study of blood T cell repertoires in COVID-19. The overall study: Acute and convalescent COVID-19 specimens originated in the United States, Italy and Spain.

The authors' processing: Quantification of nucleated cells was approximated via reference gene primer amplification. Generated by immunoSEQ multiplex PCR, the TCRdb table keeps only in-frame clones and is missing some. That table furnishes V, J and clone size, whereas the DNA furnished D and trimming. The sample has 75,000 to 100,000 clones, over 75% seen once. Germline values: CDR1 SGDLS, CDR2 YYNGEE. V was pared by 4 bases and J by 3 bases, with 10 bases of the junction left unmatched. The length of the CDR3 is 19 residues. The chain has TRBV9 and TRBJ2-1, with 16 bases lining up with TRBD2. Material: peripheral blood. This sequence originates from a man aged 60 to 75 with acute or convalescent COVID-19. CDR3 amino acids: CASSISGTSGGAVYNEQFF. The CDR3 DNA is TGTGCCAGCAGCATATCCGGGACTAGCGGGGGGGCCGTCTACAATGAGCAGTTCTTC.